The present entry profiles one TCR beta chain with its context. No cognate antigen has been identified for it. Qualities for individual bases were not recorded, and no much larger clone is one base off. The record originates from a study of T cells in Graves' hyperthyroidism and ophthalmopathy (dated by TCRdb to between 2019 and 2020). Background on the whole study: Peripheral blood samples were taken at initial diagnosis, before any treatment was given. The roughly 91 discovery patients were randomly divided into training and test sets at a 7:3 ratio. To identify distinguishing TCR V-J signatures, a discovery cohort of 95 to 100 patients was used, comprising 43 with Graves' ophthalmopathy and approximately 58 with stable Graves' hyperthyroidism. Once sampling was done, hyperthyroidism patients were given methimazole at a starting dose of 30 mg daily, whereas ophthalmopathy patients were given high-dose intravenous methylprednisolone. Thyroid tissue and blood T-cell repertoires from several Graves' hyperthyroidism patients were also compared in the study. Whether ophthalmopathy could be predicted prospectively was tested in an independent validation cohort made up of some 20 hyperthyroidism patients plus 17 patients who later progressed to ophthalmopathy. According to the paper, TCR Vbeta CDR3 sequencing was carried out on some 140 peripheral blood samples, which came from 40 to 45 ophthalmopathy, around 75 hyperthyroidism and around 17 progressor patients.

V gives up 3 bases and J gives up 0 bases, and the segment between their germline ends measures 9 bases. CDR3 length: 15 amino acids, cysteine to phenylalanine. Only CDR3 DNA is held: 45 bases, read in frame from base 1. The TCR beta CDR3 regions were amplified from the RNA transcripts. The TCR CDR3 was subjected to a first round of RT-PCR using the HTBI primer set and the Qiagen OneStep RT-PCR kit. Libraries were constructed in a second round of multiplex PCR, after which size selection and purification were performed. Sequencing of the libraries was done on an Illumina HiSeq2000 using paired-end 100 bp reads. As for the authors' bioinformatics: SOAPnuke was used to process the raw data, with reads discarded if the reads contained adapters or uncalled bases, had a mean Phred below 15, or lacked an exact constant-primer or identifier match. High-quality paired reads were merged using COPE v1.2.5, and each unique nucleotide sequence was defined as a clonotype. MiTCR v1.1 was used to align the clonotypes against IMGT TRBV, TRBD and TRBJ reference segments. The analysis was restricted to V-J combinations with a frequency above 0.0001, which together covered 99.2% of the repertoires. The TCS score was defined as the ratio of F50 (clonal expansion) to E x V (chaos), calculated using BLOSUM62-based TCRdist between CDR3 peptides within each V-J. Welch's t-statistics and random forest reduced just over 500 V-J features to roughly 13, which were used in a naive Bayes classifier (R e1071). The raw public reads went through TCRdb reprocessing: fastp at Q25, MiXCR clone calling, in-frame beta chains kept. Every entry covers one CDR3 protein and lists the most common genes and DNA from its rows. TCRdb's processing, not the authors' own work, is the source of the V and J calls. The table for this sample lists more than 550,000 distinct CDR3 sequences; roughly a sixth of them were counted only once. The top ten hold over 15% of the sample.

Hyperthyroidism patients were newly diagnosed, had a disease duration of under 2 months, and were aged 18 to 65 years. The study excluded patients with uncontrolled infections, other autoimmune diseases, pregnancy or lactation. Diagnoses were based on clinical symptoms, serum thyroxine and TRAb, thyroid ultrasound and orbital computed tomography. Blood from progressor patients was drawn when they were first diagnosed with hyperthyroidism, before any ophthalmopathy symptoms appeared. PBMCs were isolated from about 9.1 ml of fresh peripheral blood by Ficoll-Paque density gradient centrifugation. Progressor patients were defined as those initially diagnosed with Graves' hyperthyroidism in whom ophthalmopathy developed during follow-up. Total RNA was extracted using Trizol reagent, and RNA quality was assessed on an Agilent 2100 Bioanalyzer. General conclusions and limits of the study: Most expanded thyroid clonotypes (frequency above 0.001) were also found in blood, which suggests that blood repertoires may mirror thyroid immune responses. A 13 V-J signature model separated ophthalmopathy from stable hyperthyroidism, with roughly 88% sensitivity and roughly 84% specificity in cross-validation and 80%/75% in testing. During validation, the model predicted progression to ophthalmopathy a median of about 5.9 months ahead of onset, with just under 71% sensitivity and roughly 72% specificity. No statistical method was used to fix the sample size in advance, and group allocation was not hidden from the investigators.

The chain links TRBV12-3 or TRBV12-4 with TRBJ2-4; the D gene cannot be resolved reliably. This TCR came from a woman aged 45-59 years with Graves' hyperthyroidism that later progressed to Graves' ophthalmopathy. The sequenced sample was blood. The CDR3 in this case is CASSLFSEAKNIQYF. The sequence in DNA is TGTGCCAGCAGTTTGTTTTCCGAAGCCAAAAACATTCAGTACTTC.